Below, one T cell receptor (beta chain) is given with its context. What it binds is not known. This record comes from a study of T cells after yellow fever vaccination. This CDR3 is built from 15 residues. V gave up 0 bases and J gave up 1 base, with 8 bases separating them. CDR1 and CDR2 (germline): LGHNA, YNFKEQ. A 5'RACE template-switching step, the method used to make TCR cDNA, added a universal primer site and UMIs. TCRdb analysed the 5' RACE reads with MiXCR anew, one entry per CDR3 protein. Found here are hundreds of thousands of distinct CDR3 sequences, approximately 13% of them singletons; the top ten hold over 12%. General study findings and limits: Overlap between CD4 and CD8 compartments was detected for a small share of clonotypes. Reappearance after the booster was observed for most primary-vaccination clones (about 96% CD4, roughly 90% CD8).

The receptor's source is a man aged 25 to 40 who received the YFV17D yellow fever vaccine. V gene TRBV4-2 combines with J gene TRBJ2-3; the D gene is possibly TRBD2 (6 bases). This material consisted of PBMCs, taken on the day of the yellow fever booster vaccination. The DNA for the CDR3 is TGTGCCAGCAGCCAAGATGAGCGGGGCACAGATACGCAGTATTTT. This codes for CASSQDERGTDTQYF.